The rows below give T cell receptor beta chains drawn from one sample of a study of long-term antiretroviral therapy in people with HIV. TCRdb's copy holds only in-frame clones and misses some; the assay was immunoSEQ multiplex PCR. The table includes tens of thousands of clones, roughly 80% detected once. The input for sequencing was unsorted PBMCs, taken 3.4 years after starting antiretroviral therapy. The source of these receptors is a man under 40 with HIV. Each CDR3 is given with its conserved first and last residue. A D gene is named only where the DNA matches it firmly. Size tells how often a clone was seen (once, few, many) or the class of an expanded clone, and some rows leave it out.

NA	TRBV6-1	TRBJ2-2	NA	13	CASSERVAGELFF	TGTGCCAGCAGTGAACGGGTGGCCGGGGAGCTGTTTTTT
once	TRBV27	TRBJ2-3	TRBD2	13	CASKERELDTQYF	TGTGCCAGCAAGGAGCGGGAGTTGGATACGCAGTATTTT
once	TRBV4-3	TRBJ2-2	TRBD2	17	CASSQALTSGYTGELFF	TGCGCCAGCAGCCAAGCCCTGACTAGCGGGTACACCGGGGAGCTGTTTTTT
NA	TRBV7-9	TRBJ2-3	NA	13	CASSFGSADTQYF	TGTGCCAGCAGCTTCGGGAGCGCAGATACGCAGTATTTT
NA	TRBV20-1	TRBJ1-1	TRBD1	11	CSARRTGEAFF	TGCAGTGCTAGGAGGACAGGTGAAGCTTTCTTT
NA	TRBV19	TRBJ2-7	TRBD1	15	CASSMRDRVSYEQYF	TGTGCCAGTAGTATGAGGGACAGGGTCTCCTACGAGCAGTACTTC
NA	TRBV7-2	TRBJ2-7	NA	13	CASSLAEGYEQYF	TGTGCCAGCAGCTTAGCGGAGGGCTACGAGCAGTACTTC
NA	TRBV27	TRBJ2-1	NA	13	CASSSRSTNEQFF	TGTGCCAGCAGTTCTCGGAGCACCAATGAGCAGTTCTTC
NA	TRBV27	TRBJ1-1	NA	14	CASHSVDMNTEAFF	TGTGCCAGCCATTCAGTAGACATGAACACTGAAGCTTTCTTT
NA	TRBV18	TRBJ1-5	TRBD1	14	CASSPTGDGQPQHF	TGTGCCAGCTCACCGACAGGGGATGGGCAGCCCCAGCATTTT
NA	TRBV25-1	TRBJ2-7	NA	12	CASKGERYEQYF	TGTGCCAGCAAGGGGGAAAGGTACGAGCAGTACTTC
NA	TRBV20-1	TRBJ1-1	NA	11	CSAYFTPEAFF	TGCAGTGCTTATTTTACCCCTGAAGCTTTCTTT
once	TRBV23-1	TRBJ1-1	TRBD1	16	CASSQSSDRGDTEAFF	TGCGCCAGCAGTCAATCCTCGGACAGGGGTGATACTGAAGCTTTCTTT
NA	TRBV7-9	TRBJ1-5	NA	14	CASSQESQGGPQHF	TGTGCCAGCAGCCAAGAGTCTCAGGGCGGGCCCCAGCATTTT
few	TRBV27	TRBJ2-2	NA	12	CASSLSGGELFF	TGTGCCAGCAGTTTATCGGGAGGGGAGCTGTTTTTT
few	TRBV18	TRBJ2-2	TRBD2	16	CASSQTGTSTSGELFF	TGTGCCAGCTCCCAAACCGGGACTAGCACCTCCGGGGAGCTGTTTTTT
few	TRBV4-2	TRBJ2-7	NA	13	CASSPSGGYEQYF	TGTGCCAGCAGCCCTTCTGGCGGCTACGAGCAGTACTTC
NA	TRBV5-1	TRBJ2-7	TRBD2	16	CASSQLAGGMQYEQYF	TGCGCCAGCAGTCAGCTAGCGGGAGGAATGCAATACGAGCAGTACTTC
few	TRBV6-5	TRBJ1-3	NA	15	CASSYASATGNTIYF	TGTGCCAGCAGTTACGCTTCGGCCACTGGAAACACCATATATTTT
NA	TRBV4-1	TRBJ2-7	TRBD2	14	CASSWTSGSYEQYF	TGCGCCAGCAGTTGGACTAGCGGGAGTTACGAGCAGTACTTC
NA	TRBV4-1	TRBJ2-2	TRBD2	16	CASSQVQLAGTGELFF	TGCGCCAGCAGCCAAGTGCAACTAGCGGGAACCGGGGAGCTGTTTTTT
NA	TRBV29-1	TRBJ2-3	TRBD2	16	CSVDLAGGLYSDTQYF	TGCAGCGTTGACCTAGCGGGAGGGTTGTATTCAGATACGCAGTATTTT
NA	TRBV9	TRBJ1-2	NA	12	CASGKTSYGYTF	TGTGCCAGCGGAAAAACCAGCTATGGCTACACCTTC
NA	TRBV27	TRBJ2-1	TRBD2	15	CASSFLAGAYNEQFF	TGTGCCAGCAGTTTCCTAGCGGGAGCTTACAATGAGCAGTTCTTC
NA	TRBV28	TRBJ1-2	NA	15	CASRGPVRMNYGYTF	TGTGCCAGCAGAGGTCCGGTCCGAATGAACTATGGCTACACCTTC
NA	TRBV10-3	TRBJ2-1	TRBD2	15	CAISEGLAAENEQFF	TGTGCCATCAGTGAGGGACTAGCGGCCGAGAATGAGCAGTTCTTC
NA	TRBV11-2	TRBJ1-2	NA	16	CASSFAGTGGSYGYTF	TGTGCCAGCAGCTTTGCCGGGACGGGAGGTTCTTATGGCTACACCTTC